The 23 T cell receptor beta chains reported below all come from one sample, sequenced in a study of post-analysis software for immune sequencing data (dated by TCRdb to about 2015). Receptors were amplified or captured by PCR. The sequencing machine was an Illumina HiSeq 2500. To reduce PCR and sequencing biases, unique molecular identifiers were built into the TCR beta cDNA libraries. The public reads were reprocessed in TCRdb via fastp at Q25 and MiXCR, keeping in-frame beta chains. Rows merge per CDR3 protein into single entries with the most common DNA and genes. In this sample the table shows hundreds of thousands of distinct CDR3 sequences, about 38% of which occur a single time. Jointly, the top ten make up under 5% of the sample. No antigen is known for these receptors. Broader findings and caveats from the paper: Four or five TRBV segments, including TRBV5-6, TRBV5-1 and TRBV20-1, were significantly more frequent in patients than controls.

The source material was blood. These receptors were collected from a girl aged 5-17 years with multiple sclerosis.

This clonotype was found a few times. It may be a read error: a sequence one base away is much more abundant. V and J are TRBV5-1 and TRBJ2-5; 13 bases are a match to TRBD2. CDR1 SGHRS and CDR2 YFSETQ come from the germline V gene. V dropped 8 bases and J dropped 11; count of bases not matched to a gene: 9. The CDR3 is 13 residues long. CDR3 nucleotide sequence: TGCGCCAGGGGACTAGCGGGATACAATGAGCAGTACTTC. Residues: CARGLAGYNEQYF. The whole variable domain, filled in from reference TRBV5-1 and TRBJ2-5, reads KAGVTQTPRYLIKTRGQQVTLSCSPISGHRSVSWYQQTPGQGLQFLFEYFSETQRNKGNFPGRFSGRQFSNSRSEMNVSTLELGDSALYLCARGLAGYNEQYFGPGTRLLVL.

This clonotype was seen a handful of times. This chain connects TRBV12-5 to TRBJ1-1; TRBD1 might be the D (5 bases). V dropped 7 bases and J dropped 7 bases, with 13 bases sitting between them. The CDR3 has 12 amino acids. CDR1 LGHNT and CDR2 FRNRAP come from the germline V gene. The CDR3 region is CASDPSGGEAFF. The CDR3 DNA reads as TGTGCTAGTGATCCGAGCGGGGGTGAAGCTTTCTTT.

The V gene is TRBV6-6, the J gene TRBJ1-2; 10 bases align to TRBD1. CDR3 length equals 14 residues. The trim removed 4 bases at V and 4 bases at J, leaving 3 bases unmatched. In germline, CDR1 is MNHNY, CDR2 SVGAGI (reference sequence). In nucleotides, the CDR3 is TGTGCCAGCAGTTCGGACAGGGGGGTCTATGGCTACACCTTC. Translating it yields CASSSDRGVYGYTF.

The chain links TRBV5-1 to TRBJ2-2; 7 positions agree with TRBD2. The CDR3 sequence is 17 residues long. Trimming removed 5 bases from V and 2 bases from J; junction bases left unmatched: 12. The V gene's germline CDR1 is SGHRS and CDR2 YFSETQ. In nucleotides, the CDR3 is TGCGCCAGCAGTCCCTCCTCTAGCGGAGTAAACACCGGGGAGCTGTTTTTT. It codes for CASSPSSSGVNTGELFF.

This clonotype was seen once. The J gene is TRBJ2-2, the V gene TRBV29-1; tentatively, D is TRBD1 (5 bases). Germline V CDR1 and CDR2: SQVTM, ANQGSEA. The length of the CDR3 is 13 residues. Between the trimmed V and J ends, which lost 3 bases and 1 base, there was a span of 6 bases. Here the CDR3 DNA reads TGCAGCGTTGACCAGGGGAACACCGGGGAGCTGTTTTTT. Translation: CSVDQGNTGELFF.

This clonotype occurred many times. The CDR3 spells CASGRGTEAFF. The CDR3 coding sequence is TGCGCCAGCGGCAGGGGCACTGAAGCTTTCTTT. V is TRBV5-1 and J is TRBJ1-1, with D possibly TRBD1 on 6 matching bases. V was clipped by 7 bases and J by 4 bases, with 8 bases between them. The CDR3 runs to 11 residues. Germline V CDR1 and CDR2: SGHRS, YFSETQ.

This clonotype has at least ten counts. The J gene is TRBJ1-2, the V gene TRBV29-1; no reliable D call. The CDR3 totals 11 residues. CDR1 and CDR2 from the germline V gene are SQVTM and ANQGSEA. Trimming took 5 bases from V and 8 from J, leaving 12 bases between them. The DNA for the CDR3 is TGCAGCGTTACTACGGCACGGGGCTACACCTTC. Translated: CSVTTARGYTF.

A remark on this clonotype: This may come from a read error, since a much larger clone is one base off. The gene calls are TRBV7-3 and TRBJ2-2, with D possibly matching TRBD2 (6 bases). The CDR3 has 13 residues. Germline V gene lookup returns CDR1 SGHTA and CDR2 FQGTGA. This chain's CDR3 is CASSLGGPGEPFF. The CDR3 DNA sequence: TGTGCCAGCAGCTTAGGAGGACCGGGGGAGCCGTTTTTT.

V is TRBV20-1 and J is TRBJ2-1; tentatively, D is TRBD2 (6 bases). Germline V gene lookup returns CDR1 DFQATT and CDR2 SNEGSKA (reference sequence). Trimming shortened V by 6 bases and J by 0 bases, and 9 bases separated the two germline ends. This CDR3 is built from 13 residues. The CDR3 region is CSALDYSYNEQFF. Written as DNA, the CDR3 is TGCAGTGCCTTGGACTACTCCTACAATGAGCAGTTCTTC.

This clonotype has a count of ten or more. J is TRBJ2-3 and V is TRBV2; TRBD2 might be the D (6 bases). This CDR3 spans 17 amino acids. The V gene lost 5 bases and the J gene lost 4 bases, with 22 bases spanning the gap. Germline V gene sequence: CDR1 SNHLY, CDR2 FYNNEI. This chain's CDR3 is CASSPGGILSSSDTQYF. CDR3 DNA sequence: TGTGCCAGCAGTCCCGGAGGGATACTCTCTAGCTCAGATACGCAGTATTTT.

This clonotype has a count of ten or more. The genes are TRBV11-2 and TRBJ1-4, with 7 bases aligning to TRBD1. Germline values: CDR1 SGHAT, CDR2 FQNNGV. The CDR3 covers 18 residues. The V gene end was trimmed by 5 bases and the J gene end by 0 bases; junction bases not matched to a gene: 12. The CDR3: CASSDTDRRATTNEKLFF. The CDR3, as DNA: TGTGCCAGCAGCGATACGGACAGGCGCGCTACAACTAATGAAAAACTGTTTTTT.

Regarding this clonotype: Given a much more abundant clone one base away, this may be a read error. This chain links TRBV9 with TRBJ2-1; D gene uncertain. Germline CDR1 and CDR2: SGDLS and YYNGEE. The CDR3 consists of 15 residues. Trimming took off 3 bases at V and 6 bases at J, with 16 bases between the two ends. The chain's CDR3 is CASSALPRGANEQFF. The CDR3 coding sequence is TGTGCCAGCAGCGCTCTCCCGAGAGGAGCCAATGAGCAGTTCTTC.

Notes on this clonotype: A much larger clone sits a single nucleotide away, making a read error possible. The chain recombines TRBV6-2 or TRBV6-3 with TRBJ2-5, with TRBD1 as a possible D gene (6 bases). This CDR3 region has 15 residues. Trimming took 4 bases from V and 11 from J, leaving 23 bases between them. Germline V gene lookup returns CDR1 MNHEY and CDR2 SVGEGT. This chain's CDR3 is CASSFLSGRDNEQYF. The CDR3 DNA reads as TGTGCCAGCAGTTTTTTGAGCGGAAGGGACAATGAGCAGTACTTC.

The V and J genes are TRBV5-4 and TRBJ2-5, with D unresolved. The closer fit of TRBJ2-1 to the DNA end suggests the J call may be wrong. The CDR3 runs to 14 residues. Germline V gene data show CDR1 as SGHNT and CDR2 as YYREEE (reference sequence). The CDR3 bases are TGTGCCAGCAGCTTAGTGGTAGGGCAAGAGACCCAGTTCTTC. Residues: CASSLVVGQETQFF.

The chain combines TRBV14 with TRBJ1-1, with 7 bases aligning to TRBD1. The length of the CDR3 is 13 residues. The V gene end was trimmed by 4 bases and the J gene end by 9 bases; junction bases not matched to a gene: 8. The germline V gene has CDR1 SGHDN and CDR2 FVKESK. The CDR3 region is CASSRGKGGKAFF. The CDR3 DNA reads TGTGCCAGCAGCCGAGGGAAAGGGGGCAAAGCTTTCTTT.

The V gene is TRBV28, the J gene TRBJ1-2, with D maybe TRBD1 (6 bases). V lost 6 bases, J lost 0 bases, and 17 bases lay in between. The CDR3 contains 16 residues. Germline V lookup: CDR1 MDHEN, CDR2 SYDVKM. The CDR3 nucleotides read TGTGCCAGCAGACGGGGGGGGCAGGGAGCTAACTATGGCTACACCTTC. Its translation: CASRRGGQGANYGYTF.

Worth noting for this clonotype: This may be a read error, as it is one base from a much larger clone. The chain uses TRBV14 and TRBJ2-5, with 9 bases fitting TRBD2. Germline values: CDR1 SGHDN, CDR2 FVKESK. This CDR3 is built from 16 residues. The V and J ends lost 1 base and 7 bases, in that order; junction bases with no gene match: 10. The CDR3 reads CASSQAPEGLAGTQYF. Here the CDR3 DNA reads TGTGCCAGCAGCCAAGCCCCCGAGGGACTAGCCGGGACCCAGTACTTC.

In this sample, this clonotype turned up many times. The chain couples TRBV12-3 or TRBV12-4 to TRBJ2-1; either TRBD1 or TRBD2 may fit D (6 bases each). V lost 6 bases to trimming and J lost 0 bases, with 18 bases between them. This CDR3 is 17 amino acids long. This chain's CDR3 is CASSPSGASPSYNEQFF. In DNA form, the CDR3 reads TGTGCCAGCAGCCCTTCGGGGGCGTCCCCCTCCTACAATGAGCAGTTCTTC.

This chain uses TRBV7-8 with TRBJ1-1; D is possibly TRBD1 (5 bases). The CDR3 runs 14 residues. V was pared by 2 bases and J by 5 bases, with 12 bases between. Germline CDR1 reads SGHVS; CDR2 reads FQNEAQ. The CDR3: CASSLNFRGTEAFF. CDR3 nucleotides: TGTGCCAGCAGCTTAAACTTCCGGGGGACTGAAGCTTTCTTT.

V is TRBV29-1 and J is TRBJ2-3; 9 nucleotides agree with TRBD1. CDR1 is SQVTM, CDR2 ANQGSEA, per germline. The junction had 8 bases not matched to a gene; V was cut back by 6 bases and J by 4 bases. The CDR3 totals 14 residues. This CDR3 is CSVRDRVRSDTQYF. The CDR3 DNA sequence: TGCAGCGTGAGGGACAGGGTAAGATCAGATACGCAGTATTTT.

Regarding this clonotype: This may be a read error, as it is one base from a much larger clone. V is TRBV20-1 and J is TRBJ2-7; 8 bases align to TRBD2. CDR1 and CDR2 from the germline V gene are DFQATT and SNEGSKA (reference sequence). The V and J ends lost 1 base and 10 bases, in that order; junction bases with no gene match: 18. The CDR3 is made up of 16 amino acids. CDR3 nucleotides: TGCAGTGCTAGAGGCCAATCCGGACTAGCTGGGGAGGCCCAGTACTTC. It translates to CSARGQSGLAGEAQYF.

This clonotype showed up many times. V is TRBV5-1 and J is TRBJ1-5; no clear D gene. The CDR3 is made up of 14 amino acids. The V gene's germline CDR1 is SGHRS and CDR2 YFSETQ. V gave up 10 bases and J gave up 1 base, with 15 bases separating them. Written as DNA, the CDR3 is TGCGCCCCCAAAAAGGGAAACAGCAATCAGCCCCAGCATTTT. It codes for CAPKKGNSNQPQHF.

This chain connects TRBV4-3 to TRBJ2-5, with TRBD1 matching over 7 bases. CDR3 length equals 14 residues. With V trimmed by 5 bases and J by 2 bases, 5 bases remained unmatched. Germline CDR1 reads LGHNA; CDR2 reads YSLEER. CDR3 bases: TGCGCCAGCAGCACCGGGACAGTTCAAGAGACCCAGTACTTC. Residues: CASSTGTVQETQYF.